These T cell receptor beta chains were read from a single sample in a study of T cell responses to AZD1222 COVID-19 vaccine. Sequencing used immunoSEQ multiplex PCR; TCRdb keeps in-frame clones, though not all of them. There are 150,000 to 200,000 clones in the sample; around 92% occur only once, and around 1.3% lies in the top ten. Here the sequenced sample was peripheral blood, taken 28 days after the second AZD1222 dose. Receptor source: an adult who received the AZD1222 COVID-19 vaccine. Each CDR3 is given with its conserved first and last residue. The D gene is left open where the match is weak. Clone size, where shown, is once, few, many, or a class for clones that have expanded.

V gene	D gene	clone size	J gene	CDR3 protein	CDR3 DNA
TRBV6-1	-	-	TRBJ1-1	CASSEDGGLTEAFF	TGTGCCAGCAGTGAGGACGGGGGTCTCACTGAAGCTTTCTTT
TRBV6-1	-	once	TRBJ1-1	CASSEAQGGGAFF	TGTGCCAGCAGTGAAGCCCAGGGTGGGGGAGCTTTCTTT
TRBV6-5	-	once	TRBJ2-5	CATTGGTDQETQYF	TGTGCCACCACGGGGGGGACAGACCAAGAGACCCAGTACTTC
TRBV6-2/TRBV6-3	-	-	TRBJ1-5	CASSRTGSFNQPQHF	TGTGCCAGCAGCCGAACAGGTTCGTTCAATCAGCCCCAGCATTTT
TRBV25-1	-	-	TRBJ2-5	CASSLGAQETQYF	TGTGCCAGCAGCTTGGGCGCCCAAGAGACCCAGTACTTC
TRBV5-4	-	-	TRBJ2-3	CASSFRGTSTDTQYF	TGTGCCAGCAGCTTCCGCGGGACCAGCACAGATACGCAGTATTTT
TRBV3-1/TRBV3-2	-	-	TRBJ2-7	CASSQTAYEQYF	TGTGCCAGCAGCCAAACAGCCTACGAGCAGTACTTC
TRBV4-2	-	-	TRBJ2-3	CASRPYGVSTDTQYF	TGTGCCAGCAGACCTTACGGGGTTAGCACAGATACGCAGTATTTT
TRBV18	TRBD1	-	TRBJ2-7	CASSIGTDYEQYF	TGTGCCAGCTCAATCGGGACAGACTACGAGCAGTACTTC
TRBV4-2	-	-	TRBJ1-5	CASSLRADNQPQHF	TGTGCCAGCAGCCTTCGGGCAGATAATCAGCCCCAGCATTTT
TRBV28	-	once	TRBJ2-7	CASSLGRTYEQYF	TGTGCCAGCAGTTTGGGCAGGACCTACGAGCAGTACTTC
TRBV24-1	-	-	TRBJ2-1	CATSDLHEQFF	TGTGCCACCAGTGATTTGCATGAGCAGTTCTTC
TRBV7-2	TRBD2	once	TRBJ2-1	CASSLTLGLAGGVFF	TGTGCCAGCAGCTTAACCCTCGGACTAGCGGGGGGGGTGTTCTTC
TRBV14	-	-	TRBJ1-1	CASSRLSGTDRNTEAFF	TGTGCCAGCAGCCGACTCTCCGGGACCGACCGGAACACTGAAGCTTTCTTT
TRBV6-2/TRBV6-3	-	-	TRBJ2-1	CASSSHVPTGYNEQFF	TGTGCCAGCAGTTCTCACGTGCCGACAGGCTACAATGAGCAGTTCTTC
TRBV4-3	TRBD1	-	TRBJ1-4	CASSPNRGRVEKLFF	TGCGCCAGCAGCCCCAACAGGGGGCGCGTTGAAAAACTGTTTTTT
TRBV7-6	-	-	TRBJ1-3	CASSFSLGGNTIYF	TGTGCCAGCAGCTTCTCCTTGGGGGGAAACACCATATATTTT
TRBV9	-	-	TRBJ2-7	CASSGGLTPGSGEQYF	TGTGCCAGCAGCGGAGGCCTCACCCCGGGGTCAGGCGAGCAGTACTTC
TRBV7-6	-	-	TRBJ2-5	CASSSWTSQETQYF	TGTGCCAGCAGCTCTTGGACGTCCCAAGAGACCCAGTACTTC
TRBV7-9	TRBD2	-	TRBJ2-2	CAISDGGSTGELFF	TGTGCCATTTCCGACGGGGGGAGCACCGGGGAGCTGTTTTTT
TRBV18	-	few	TRBJ1-1	CASSPAGRNMNTEAFF	TGTGCCAGCTCACCCGCGGGACGGAACATGAACACTGAAGCTTTCTTT
TRBV9	-	-	TRBJ1-2	CASSGSTDNLGTF	TGTGCCAGCAGCGGCTCGACAGACAACCTTGGCACCTTC
TRBV12-3/TRBV12-4	-	-	TRBJ1-3	CASSLGPGNTIYF	TGTGCCAGCAGTTTAGGACCAGGAAACACCATATATTTT
TRBV24-1	TRBD1	-	TRBJ1-4	CATSEGQVESEKLFF	TGTGCCACCAGTGAAGGACAGGTCGAAAGCGAAAAACTGTTTTTT
TRBV9	TRBD1	-	TRBJ2-7	CASSPGTGGAYEQYF	TGTGCCAGCAGCCCAGGGACAGGGGGTGCCTACGAGCAGTACTTC
TRBV2	-	-	TRBJ1-5	CASSEREGLNQPQHF	TGTGCCAGCAGTGAGAGGGAGGGACTCAATCAGCCCCAGCATTTT
TRBV5-1	-	-	TRBJ1-5	CASSLGPGQPQHF	TGCGCCAGCAGCTTGGGTCCTGGACAGCCCCAGCATTTT